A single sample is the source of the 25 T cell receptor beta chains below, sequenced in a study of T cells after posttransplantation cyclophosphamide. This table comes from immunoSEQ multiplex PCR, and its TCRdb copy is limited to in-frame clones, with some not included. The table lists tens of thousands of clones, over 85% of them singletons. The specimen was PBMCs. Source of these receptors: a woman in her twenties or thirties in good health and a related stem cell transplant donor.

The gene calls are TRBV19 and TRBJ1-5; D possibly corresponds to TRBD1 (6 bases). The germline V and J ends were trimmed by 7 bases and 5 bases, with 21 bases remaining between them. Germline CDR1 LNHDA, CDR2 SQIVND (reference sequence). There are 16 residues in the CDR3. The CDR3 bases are TGTGCCAGTAACCCCGGGGGGGGGCGCGGGCATCAGCCCCAGCATTTT. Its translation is CASNPGGGRGHQPQHF.

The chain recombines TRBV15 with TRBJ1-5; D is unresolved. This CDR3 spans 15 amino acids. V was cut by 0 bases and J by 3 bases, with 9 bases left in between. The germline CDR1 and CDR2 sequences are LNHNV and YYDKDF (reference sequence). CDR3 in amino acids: CATSRDRRINQPQHF. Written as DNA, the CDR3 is TGTGCCACCAGCAGAGATCGACGGATCAATCAGCCCCAGCATTTT.

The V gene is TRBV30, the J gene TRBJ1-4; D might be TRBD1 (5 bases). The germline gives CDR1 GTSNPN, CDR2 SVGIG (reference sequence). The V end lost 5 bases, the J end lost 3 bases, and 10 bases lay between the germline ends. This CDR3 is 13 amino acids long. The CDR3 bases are TGTGCCTGGGGGGGGAGGGCTAATGAAAAACTGTTTTTT. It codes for CAWGGRANEKLFF.

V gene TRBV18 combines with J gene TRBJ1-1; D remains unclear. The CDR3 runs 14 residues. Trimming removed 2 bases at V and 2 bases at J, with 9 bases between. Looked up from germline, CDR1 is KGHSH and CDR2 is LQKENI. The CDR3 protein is CASSPSRPNTEAFF. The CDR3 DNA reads TGTGCCAGCTCACCAAGCCGGCCTAACACTGAAGCTTTCTTT. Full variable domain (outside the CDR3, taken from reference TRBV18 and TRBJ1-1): NAGVMQNPRHLVRRRGQEARLRCSPMKGHSHVYWYRQLPEEGLKFMVYLQKENIIDESGMPKERFSAEFPKEGPSILRIQQVVRGDSAAYFCASSPSRPNTEAFFGQGTRLTVV.

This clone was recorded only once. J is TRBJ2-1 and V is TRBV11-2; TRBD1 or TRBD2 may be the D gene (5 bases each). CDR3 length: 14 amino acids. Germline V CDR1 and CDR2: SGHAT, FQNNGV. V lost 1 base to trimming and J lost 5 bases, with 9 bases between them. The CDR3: CASSLVRDHNEQFF. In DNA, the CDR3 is TGTGCCAGCAGCTTAGTCCGGGACCACAATGAGCAGTTCTTC.

In DNA, the CDR3 is TGTGCCACCAGCACCCTGGGGTCGGCGTACAATGAGCAGTTCTTC. It specifies CATSTLGSAYNEQFF. The rearrangement links TRBV15 to TRBJ2-1, with D uncertain. The CDR3 loop spans 15 amino acids. Germline lookup yields CDR1 LNHNV and CDR2 YYDKDF (reference sequence). Trimming cost V 4 bases and J 4 bases, with 14 bases left between them.

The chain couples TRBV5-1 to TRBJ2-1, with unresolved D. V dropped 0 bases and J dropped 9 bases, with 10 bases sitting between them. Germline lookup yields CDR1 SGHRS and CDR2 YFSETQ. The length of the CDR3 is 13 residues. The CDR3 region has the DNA TGCGCCAGCAGCTTGGCATCCGGGCTTGAGCAGTTCTTC. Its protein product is CASSLASGLEQFF.

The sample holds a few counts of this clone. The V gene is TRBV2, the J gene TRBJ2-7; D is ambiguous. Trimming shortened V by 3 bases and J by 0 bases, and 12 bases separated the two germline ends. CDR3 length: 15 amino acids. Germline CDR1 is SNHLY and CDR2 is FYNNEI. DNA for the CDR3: TGTGCCAGCAGTGAGACACGGATCAACTCCTACGAGCAGTACTTC. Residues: CASSETRINSYEQYF.

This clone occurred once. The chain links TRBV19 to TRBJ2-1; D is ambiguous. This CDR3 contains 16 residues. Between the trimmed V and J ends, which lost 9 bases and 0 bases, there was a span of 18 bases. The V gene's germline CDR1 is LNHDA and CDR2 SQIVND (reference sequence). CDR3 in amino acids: CASRASDAASYNEQFF. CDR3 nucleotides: TGTGCCAGCCGCGCTTCGGACGCCGCCTCCTACAATGAGCAGTTCTTC.

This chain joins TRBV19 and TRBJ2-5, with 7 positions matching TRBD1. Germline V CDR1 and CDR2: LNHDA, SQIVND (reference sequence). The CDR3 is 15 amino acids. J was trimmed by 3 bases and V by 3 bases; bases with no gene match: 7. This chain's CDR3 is CASSMRRGREETQYF. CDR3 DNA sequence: TGTGCCAGTAGTATGAGAAGGGGGCGGGAAGAGACCCAGTACTTC.

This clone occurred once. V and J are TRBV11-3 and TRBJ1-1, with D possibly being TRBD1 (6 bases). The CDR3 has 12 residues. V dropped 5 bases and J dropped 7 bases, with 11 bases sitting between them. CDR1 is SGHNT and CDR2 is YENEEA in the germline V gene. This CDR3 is CASSRGVNEAFF. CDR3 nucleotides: TGTGCCAGCAGCAGGGGGGTAAATGAAGCTTTCTTT.

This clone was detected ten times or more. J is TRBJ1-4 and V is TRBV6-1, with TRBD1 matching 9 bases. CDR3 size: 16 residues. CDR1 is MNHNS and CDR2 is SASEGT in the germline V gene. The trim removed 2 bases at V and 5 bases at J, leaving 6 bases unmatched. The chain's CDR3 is CASSESPGTGNEKLFF. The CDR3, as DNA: TGTGCCAGCAGTGAAAGTCCCGGGACAGGGAATGAAAAACTGTTTTTT.

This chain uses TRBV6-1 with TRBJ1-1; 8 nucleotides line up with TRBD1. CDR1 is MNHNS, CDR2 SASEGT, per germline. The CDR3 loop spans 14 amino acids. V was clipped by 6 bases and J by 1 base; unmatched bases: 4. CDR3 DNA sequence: TGTGCCAGCAGGAGACAGGGGAAGAACACTGAAGCTTTCTTT. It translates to CASRRQGKNTEAFF.

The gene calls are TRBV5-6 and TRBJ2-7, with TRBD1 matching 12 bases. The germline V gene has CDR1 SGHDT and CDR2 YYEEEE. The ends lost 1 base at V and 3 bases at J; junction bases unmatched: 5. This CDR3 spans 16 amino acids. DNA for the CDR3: TGTGCCAGCAGCTTGTGGGGGACAGGGGGCATCTACGAGCAGTACTTC. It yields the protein CASSLWGTGGIYEQYF. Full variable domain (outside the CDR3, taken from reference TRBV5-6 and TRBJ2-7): DAGVTQSPTHLIKTRGQQVTLRCSPKSGHDTVSWYQQALGQGPQFIFQYYEEEERQRGNFPDRFSGHQFPNYSSELNVNALLLGDSALYLCASSLWGTGGIYEQYFGPGTRLTVT.

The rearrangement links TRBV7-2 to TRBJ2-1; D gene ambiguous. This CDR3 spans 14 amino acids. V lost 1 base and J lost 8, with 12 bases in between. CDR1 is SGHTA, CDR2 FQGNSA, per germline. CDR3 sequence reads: CASSLVSQAHEQFF. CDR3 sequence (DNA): TGTGCCAGCAGCTTAGTTAGCCAGGCCCATGAGCAGTTCTTC.

CDR3: CASSGQVAGDQPQHF. In nucleotides, the CDR3 is TGTGCCAGCAGTGGACAGGTCGCGGGTGATCAGCCCCAGCATTTT. V gene TRBV2 combines with J gene TRBJ1-5; D possibly corresponds to TRBD1 (6 bases). Germline V gives CDR1 SNHLY, CDR2 FYNNEI. There are 15 residues in the CDR3. V lost 4 bases, J lost 5 bases, and 15 bases lay in between.

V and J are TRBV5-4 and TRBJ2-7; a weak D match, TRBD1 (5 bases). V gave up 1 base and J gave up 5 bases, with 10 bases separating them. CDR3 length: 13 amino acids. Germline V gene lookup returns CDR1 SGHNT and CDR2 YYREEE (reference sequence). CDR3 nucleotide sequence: TGTGCCAGCAGCTTGTGGGGCGGCGACGAGCAGTACTTC. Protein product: CASSLWGGDEQYF.

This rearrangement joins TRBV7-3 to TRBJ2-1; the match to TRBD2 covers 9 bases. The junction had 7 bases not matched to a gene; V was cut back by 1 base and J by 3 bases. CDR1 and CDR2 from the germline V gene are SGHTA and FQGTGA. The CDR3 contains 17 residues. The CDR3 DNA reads TGTGCCAGCAGCTTAATACCCGGCGGGGGGGGCTACAATGAGCAGTTCTTC. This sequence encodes CASSLIPGGGGYNEQFF.

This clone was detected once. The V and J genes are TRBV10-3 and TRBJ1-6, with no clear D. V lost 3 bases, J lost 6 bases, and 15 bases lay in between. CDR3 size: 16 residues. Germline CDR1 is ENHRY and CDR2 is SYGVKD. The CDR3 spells CAISEVGGSGNSPLHF. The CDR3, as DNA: TGTGCCATCAGTGAAGTGGGTGGTAGTGGTAATTCACCCCTCCACTTT.

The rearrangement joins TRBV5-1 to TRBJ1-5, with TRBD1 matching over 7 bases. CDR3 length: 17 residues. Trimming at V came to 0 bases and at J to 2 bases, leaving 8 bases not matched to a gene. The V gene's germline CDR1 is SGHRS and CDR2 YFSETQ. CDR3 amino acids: CASSLAPTGKGNQPQHF. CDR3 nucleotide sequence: TGCGCCAGCAGCTTGGCCCCGACAGGGAAGGGCAATCAGCCCCAGCATTTT.

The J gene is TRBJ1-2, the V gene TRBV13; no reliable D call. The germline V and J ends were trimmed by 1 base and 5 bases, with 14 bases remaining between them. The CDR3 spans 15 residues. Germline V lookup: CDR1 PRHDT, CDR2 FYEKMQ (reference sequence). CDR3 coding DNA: TGTGCCAGCAGCTTAGACCAGCCAGACCTATATGGCTACACCTTC. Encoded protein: CASSLDQPDLYGYTF.

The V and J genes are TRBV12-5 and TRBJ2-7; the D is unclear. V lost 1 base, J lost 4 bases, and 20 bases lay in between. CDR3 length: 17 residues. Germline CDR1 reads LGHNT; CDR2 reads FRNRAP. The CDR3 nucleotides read TGTGCTAGTGGTTTGGGACGAAAGGACGACTTATCATACGAGCAGTACTTC. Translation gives CASGLGRKDDLSYEQYF.

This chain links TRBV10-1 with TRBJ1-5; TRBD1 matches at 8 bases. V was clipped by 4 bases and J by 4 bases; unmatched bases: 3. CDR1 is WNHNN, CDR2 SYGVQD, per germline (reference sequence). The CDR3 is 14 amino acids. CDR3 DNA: TGCGCCAGCAGTGCAGGGGACAGGAATCAGCCCCAGCATTTT. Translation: CASSAGDRNQPQHF.

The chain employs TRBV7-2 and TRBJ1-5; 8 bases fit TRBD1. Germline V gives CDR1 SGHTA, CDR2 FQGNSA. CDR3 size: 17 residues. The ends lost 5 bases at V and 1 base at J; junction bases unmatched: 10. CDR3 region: CASSQRQGHGSNQPQHF. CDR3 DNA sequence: TGTGCCAGCAGCCAACGACAGGGGCATGGAAGCAATCAGCCCCAGCATTTT.

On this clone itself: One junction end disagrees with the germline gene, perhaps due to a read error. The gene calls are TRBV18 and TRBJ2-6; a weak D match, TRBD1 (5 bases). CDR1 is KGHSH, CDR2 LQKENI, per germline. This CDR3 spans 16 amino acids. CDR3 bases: TGTGCCAGCTCCCGGAGCTCTGGCTCTGGGGCAAACGTCCTGACTTTC. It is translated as CASSRSSGSGANVLTF.